The present T cell receptor beta chain was sequenced within a study of cytomegalovirus exposure and HLA in healthy donors. Study findings and constraints: The sole available immune exposure information was CMV serostatus. It was shown in a later analysis that HLA-associated TCR beta chains were more clonally expanded than other, equally common chains. Data from an earlier analysis indicated that most TCR beta V segments were productive either about 87% or about 30% of the time.

The study ran its PCR with 60 Vbeta and 13 Jbeta primers. This table comes from immunoSEQ multiplex PCR, and its TCRdb copy is limited to in-frame clones, with some not included. The sample shows approximately 140,000 clones, and 2% to 2.5% sits with its ten largest clones. Germline V gene data show CDR1 as SGHTS and CDR2 as YDEGEE. The V and J ends lost 0 bases and 2 bases, in that order; junction bases with no gene match: 8. This CDR3 is 17 amino acids long. With respect to this clone: Its antigen is not identified.

The chain combines TRBV5-8 with TRBJ2-7; 10 bases are a match to TRBD2. The sample comprised PBMCs. The TCR was taken from a woman aged 18-30 years in good health and CMV-seronegative. The CDR3 DNA follows: TGTGCCAGCAGCTTGGACTACGGGACTAGCGTCCCCTACGAGCAGTACGTC. Translating it yields CASSLDYGTSVPYEQYV.